This entry lists 27 T cell receptor beta chains sequenced from one sample in a study of tumor and adjacent non-tumor tissue in lung cancer. No cell sorting was done before RNA was extracted from the tissue. More than 3 cm separated this lung sample from the edge of the tumor. TCRbeta libraries were built with three rounds of nested PCR, modified from ARM-PCR. TCRdb re-called the multiplex PCR reads with MiXCR, one entry per CDR3 protein. The sample has approximately 82,000 distinct CDR3 sequences; over 60% are singletons. Specimen: distant non-tumor lung tissue. The receptor source for this set is a man between 65 and 79 years old with non-small cell lung cancer.

Comment on this clonotype: A read error is possible here, since a much larger clone lies one base away. The chain is built from TRBV10-2 and TRBJ2-2, with unresolved D. V was cut by 2 bases and J by 2 bases, with 9 bases left in between. Germline V gives CDR1 WSHSY, CDR2 SAAADI. This CDR3 has 15 amino acids. The CDR3 protein is CASSEKQINTGELFF. CDR3 nucleotides: TGCGCCAGCAGTGAGAAACAGATTAACACCGGGGAGCTGTTTTTT.

Details on this clonotype: The junction and the germline gene differ at one end; a read error may be behind it. The DNA of the CDR3 is TGTGCCAGCAGCTTGGGCCCGAGAAGTACGGATACGCACTATTTT. Amino acid sequence: CASSLGPRSTDTHYF. J is TRBJ2-3 and V is TRBV5-6; D remains unclear. CDR3 length: 15 residues. The germline CDR1 and CDR2 sequences are SGHDT and YYEEEE.

Comments on this clonotype: Mismatch with germline at one junction end may stem from a read error. This chain joins TRBV2 and TRBJ2-1; 12 bases map to TRBD2. The germline V gene has CDR1 SNHLY and CDR2 FYNNEI. The CDR3 covers 14 residues. The CDR3, as DNA: TGTGTCAGCAGTGACGGACTAGCGGGGTTTGAGCAGTTCTTC. Residues: CVSSDGLAGFEQFF. Filled out from reference TRBV2 and TRBJ2-1, the complete variable domain reads EPEVTQTPSHQVTQMGQEVILRCVPISNHLYFYWYRQILGQKVEFLVSFYNNEISEKSEIFDDQFSVERPDGSNFTLKIRSTKLEDSAMYFCVSSDGLAGFEQFFGPGTRLTVL.

The DNA of the CDR3 is TGTGCTAGGAGCCCAAGTGGGGGGCGGAACACTGAAGCTTTCTTT. Translation: CARSPSGGRNTEAFF. The chain combines TRBV6-6 with TRBJ1-1, with D maybe TRBD1 (6 bases). The CDR3 covers 15 residues. The germline V gene has CDR1 MNHNY and CDR2 SVGAGI (reference sequence).

The V call is TRBV29-1, the J call TRBJ2-3; the D gene is possibly TRBD2 (7 bases). V lost 8 bases and J 15 bases, leaving 24 bases between the germline ends. The CDR3 contains 12 residues. The V gene's germline CDR1 is SQVTM and CDR2 ANQGSEA. The CDR3 loop reads CSMGGATGTQYF. DNA of the CDR3: TGCAGCATGGGGGGGGCCACAGGTACACAATATTTT.

With respect to this clonotype: The junction and the germline gene differ at one end; a read error may be behind it. This rearrangement joins TRBV6-5 to TRBJ2-6, with 11 nucleotides matching TRBD1. CDR1 and CDR2 (germline): MNHEY, SVGAGI. This CDR3 comprises 17 residues. This chain's CDR3 is CANSSGTGGSGANVLSF. The DNA of the CDR3 is TGTGCCAACAGTTCCGGGACAGGGGGTTCTGGGGCCAACGTCCTGTCTTTC.

This clonotype appeared many times. V is TRBV29-1 and J is TRBJ2-7; TRBD2 aligns across 7 bases. Germline V gives CDR1 SQVTM, CDR2 ANQGSEA. The CDR3 covers 14 residues. V lost 2 bases, J lost 1 base, and 5 bases stayed unmatched. CDR3 nucleotide sequence: TGCAGCGTTGAACTGGGGAGGGGATCCTACGAGCAGTACTTC. Encoded protein: CSVELGRGSYEQYF.

In its sample, this clonotype was seen many times. The CDR3 sequence: CSVKAQPITDTQYF. DNA of the CDR3: TGCAGTGTTAAGGCCCAGCCCATCACAGATACGCAGTATTTT. This chain links TRBV20-1 with TRBJ2-3; no reliable D call. The CDR3 sequence is 14 residues long. V was shortened by 7 bases and J by 2 bases, with 16 bases between the two germline ends. Per the germline V gene, CDR1 is DFQATT and CDR2 is SNEGSKA (reference sequence).

The CDR3 region is CASSQVSVGAQDTQYF. The CDR3, as DNA: TGTGCCAGCAGCCAGGTTAGCGTGGGGGCCCAGGATACGCAGTATTTT. The rearrangement links TRBV4-2 to TRBJ2-3, with D possibly TRBD1 on 6 matching bases. The CDR3 spans 16 residues. Trimming stripped 3 bases from V and 6 bases from J, with 19 bases between. Germline V gene sequence: CDR1 LGHNA, CDR2 YNFKEQ.

With regard to this clonotype: One end of the junction is discordant with germline, which a read error may explain. V gene TRBV10-2 combines with J gene TRBJ2-3; D remains unclear. Germline CDR1 is WSHSY and CDR2 is SAAADI. CDR3 length: 14 residues. The CDR3 nucleotides are TGCGCCAGCACCTCTGGCGATAGCACAGATACACAGTATTTT. Its translation is CASTSGDSTDTQYF.

The chain employs TRBV6-6 and TRBJ2-1; 9 nucleotides line up with TRBD2. Losses at the gene ends were 10 bases for V and 4 bases for J; bases not matched to a gene: 11. Germline V gives CDR1 MNHNY, CDR2 SVGAGI (reference sequence). This CDR3 has 15 residues. The CDR3 here is CANTMTSGPYNEQFF. The CDR3 DNA sequence: TGTGCCAACACTATGACTAGCGGTCCTTACAATGAGCAGTTCTTC.

This clonotype was counted at least ten times. CDR3 loop: CASGRWGLRTGELFF. CDR3 nucleotide sequence: TGCGCCAGCGGGCGCTGGGGATTGCGGACCGGGGAGCTGTTTTTT. The chain combines TRBV10-1 with TRBJ2-2; no definite D call. Trimming pared 8 bases from V and 5 bases from J, leaving 18 bases between. Germline V gene sequence: CDR1 WNHNN, CDR2 SYGVQD (reference sequence). CDR3 size: 15 residues.

The CDR3 sequence is CASSDRRLLGEVEKLFF. DNA for the CDR3: TGTGCCAGCAGTGATCGCCGACTATTAGGGGAGGTTGAAAAACTGTTTTTT. The genes are TRBV6-5 and TRBJ1-4, with D possibly being TRBD1 (5 bases). Germline V lookup: CDR1 MNHEY, CDR2 SVGAGI. V shed 5 bases and J shed 7 bases, with 23 bases lying between them. The CDR3 consists of 17 residues.

On this clonotype: Because it lacks the conserved phenylalanine or tryptophan at the end, this CDR3 is likely a read error. V is TRBV11-1 and J is TRBJ2-1; TRBD2 aligns across 8 bases. The germline CDR1 and CDR2 sequences are SGHAT and FQDESV (reference sequence). The CDR3 loop spans 16 amino acids. Here the CDR3 reads CASSPLTSGKNNKQFL. The CDR3, as DNA: TGTGCCAGCAGTCCGCTAACTAGCGGCAAAAACAATAAGCAGTTCCTC.

Concerning this clonotype itself: Relative to the germline gene, one junction end is altered; a read error may explain this. The CDR3 region has the DNA TGTGCCAACAGCTCGCCCCCGGCTGGGGGCCTGTTCTTC. It encodes CANSSPPAGGLFF. The rearrangement uses TRBV5-4 and TRBJ2-1, with a possible D match to TRBD1 (6 bases). Germline V CDR1 and CDR2: SGHNT, YYREEE (reference sequence). This CDR3 contains 13 residues.

Remarks on this clonotype: Being one base from a much bigger clone, this may be a read error. Since the CDR3 does not end with the conserved phenylalanine or tryptophan, this likely comes from a read error. The V and J genes are TRBV20-1 and TRBJ2-3; D is perhaps TRBD2 (6 bases). V was trimmed by 0 bases and J by 2 bases, leaving 12 bases between them. The germline CDR1 and CDR2 sequences are DFQATT and SNEGSKA (reference sequence). The CDR3 totals 15 residues. CDR3 in DNA: TGCAGTGCTAGAGATGGGGGGACTTTCACAGATACGCAGTATTAT. It codes for CSARDGGTFTDTQYY.

The gene calls are TRBV5-1 and TRBJ2-5; no firm D call. V was shortened by 3 bases and J by 5 bases, with 14 bases between the two germline ends. This CDR3 has 14 amino acids. Germline V gives CDR1 SGHRS, CDR2 YFSETQ. CDR3 region: CASSSPVANETQYF. CDR3 in DNA: TGCGCCAGCAGCTCCCCGGTAGCAAACGAGACCCAGTACTTC.

To note about this clonotype: At one of its ends the junction is not consistent with the germline gene, which may arise from a read error. The chain joins TRBV11-2 to TRBJ2-2; the match to TRBD1 covers 7 bases. The CDR3 spans 16 residues. Germline CDR1 is SGHAT and CDR2 is FQNNGV. The chain's CDR3 is CASSLEGTGVAGDLIF. The CDR3 region has the DNA TGTGCCAGCAGCTTAGAGGGCACAGGGGTTGCCGGGGATCTGATTTTT.

Comments on this clonotype: A much larger clone lies a single base off, so this may be a read error. The CDR3 does not end in the conserved phenylalanine or tryptophan, so this is likely a read error. The DNA is left out, because the CDR3 cannot be placed on it with certainty; the CDR3 is given as TCRdb lists it. V usage is TRBV11-3 and J usage is TRBJ1-1; the table names TRBD1, a call not compared with the DNA. The CDR3 has 16 amino acids, counting both end residues. CDR1 SGHNT and CDR2 YENEEA come from the germline V gene. CDR3 sequence reads: CASSFRDRTMNNEALS.

This rearrangement joins TRBV28 to TRBJ1-5; D is possibly TRBD1 (6 bases). The germline gives CDR1 MDHEN, CDR2 SYDVKM. CDR3 size: 15 residues. V was trimmed by 4 bases and J by 8 bases, leaving 18 bases between them. The CDR3 here is CASSYGGLSFKPQHF. CDR3 DNA: TGTGCCAGCAGTTATGGGGGGCTGAGTTTCAAGCCCCAGCATTTT.

For this clonotype: The missing conserved phenylalanine or tryptophan at the end of this CDR3 makes a read error likely. The chain employs TRBV11-2 and TRBJ1-2, with 9 positions matching TRBD1. This CDR3 is built from 14 residues. The V gene's germline CDR1 is SGHAT and CDR2 FQNNGV. For the CDR3, the DNA is TGTGTCACCTCGGCGACAGGGGGTAACTATGGCTACACCTAC. It translates to CVTSATGGNYGYTY.

Turning to this clonotype: The junction departs from germline at one end; a sequencing error may be responsible. The genes are TRBV5-1 and TRBJ2-3, with 7 bases lining up with TRBD2. The CDR3 runs to 15 residues. CDR1 is SGHRS, CDR2 YFSETQ, per germline. The CDR3 DNA reads TGCGCCAGCAGCTCCTTAACGGGAGGAGCAGAGACGCAGTATTTT. Translating it yields CASSSLTGGAETQYF.

This clonotype was found many times. V is TRBV12-3 or TRBV12-4 and J is TRBJ1-3; D is undetermined. This CDR3 comprises 18 residues. Trimming removed 5 bases from V and 13 bases from J, with 33 bases in between. CDR3 amino acids: CASSSPGKGIGSGKKIYF. The CDR3, as DNA: TGTGCCAGCAGTAGTCCCGGGAAAGGGATCGGCTCTGGAAAAAAAATATATTTT.

For this clonotype: At one of its ends the junction is not consistent with the germline gene, which may arise from a read error. The CDR3 nucleotides read TGCAGCGTGGGATTAGCGGGGGGGTACTCCGGGAAGCTGTTTTTT. Amino acids: CSVGLAGGYSGKLFF. This chain connects TRBV29-1 to TRBJ2-2; 11 nucleotides agree with TRBD2. The germline V gene has CDR1 SQVTM and CDR2 ANQGSEA. The CDR3 loop spans 15 amino acids.

To note about this clonotype: A junction boundary mismatches the germline segment, possibly from a read error. The V call is TRBV7-9, the J call TRBJ1-6; D is possibly TRBD1 (5 bases). The germline V gene encodes CDR1 SEHNR and CDR2 FQNEAQ (reference sequence). The CDR3 covers 12 residues. The chain's CDR3 is CASNNRCSPFHF. CDR3 coding DNA: TGTGCCAGCAACAACAGGTGTTCACCCTTCCACTTT.

About this clonotype: The CDR3 does not end in the conserved phenylalanine or tryptophan, so this is likely a read error. The chain recombines TRBV20-1 with TRBJ1-6; perhaps TRBD1 as D (6 bases). Per germline, CDR1 DFQATT and CDR2 SNEGSKA (reference sequence). CDR3 length: 15 residues. The CDR3 DNA sequence: TGCAGTACTAGAAATGTTCGGACAGCGAGTTCACCCCTCCACCTT. Translation gives CSTRNVRTASSPLHL.

This clonotype appeared a single time. One end of the junction does not line up with germline, which may come from a read error. The chain uses TRBV4-1 and TRBJ1-2; perhaps TRBD1 as D (6 bases). This CDR3 contains 14 residues. CDR1 MGHRA and CDR2 YSYEKL come from the germline V gene. The CDR3 spells CASSQDRYLEGYTF. CDR3 DNA: TGTGCCAGCAGCCAAGACAGGTATCTTGAGGGCTACACCTTC.